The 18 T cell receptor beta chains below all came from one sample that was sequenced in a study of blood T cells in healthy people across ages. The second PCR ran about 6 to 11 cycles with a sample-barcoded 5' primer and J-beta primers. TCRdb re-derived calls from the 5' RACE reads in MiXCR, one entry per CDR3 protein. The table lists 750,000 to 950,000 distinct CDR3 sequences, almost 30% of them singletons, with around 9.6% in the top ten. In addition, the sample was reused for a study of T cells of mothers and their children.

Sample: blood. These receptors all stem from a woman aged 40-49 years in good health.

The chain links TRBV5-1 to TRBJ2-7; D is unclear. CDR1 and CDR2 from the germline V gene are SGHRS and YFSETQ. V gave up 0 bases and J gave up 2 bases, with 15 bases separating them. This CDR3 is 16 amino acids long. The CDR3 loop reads CASSLDSGTPAYEQYF. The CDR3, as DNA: TGCGCCAGCAGCTTGGATTCCGGAACTCCCGCCTACGAGCAGTACTTC.

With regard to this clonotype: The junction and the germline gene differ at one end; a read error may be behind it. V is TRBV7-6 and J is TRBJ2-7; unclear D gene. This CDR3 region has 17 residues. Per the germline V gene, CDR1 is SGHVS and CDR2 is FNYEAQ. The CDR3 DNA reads TGTGCCGGCAGCTCAGCTCATACAGTAGGGCTTACCTACGAGCAGTACTTC. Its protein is CAGSSAHTVGLTYEQYF.

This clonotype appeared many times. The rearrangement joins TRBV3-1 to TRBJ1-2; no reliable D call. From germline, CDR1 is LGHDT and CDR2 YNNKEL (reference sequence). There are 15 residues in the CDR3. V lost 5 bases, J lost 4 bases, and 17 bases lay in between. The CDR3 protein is CASSTDGSRGYGYTF. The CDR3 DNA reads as TGTGCCAGCAGCACGGACGGATCAAGAGGCTATGGCTACACCTTC.

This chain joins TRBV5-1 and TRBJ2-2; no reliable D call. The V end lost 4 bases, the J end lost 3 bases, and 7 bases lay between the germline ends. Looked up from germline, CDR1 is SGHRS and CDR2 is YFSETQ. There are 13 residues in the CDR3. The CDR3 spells CASSAIYTGELFF. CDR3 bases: TGCGCCAGCAGCGCAATATACACCGGGGAGCTGTTTTTT.

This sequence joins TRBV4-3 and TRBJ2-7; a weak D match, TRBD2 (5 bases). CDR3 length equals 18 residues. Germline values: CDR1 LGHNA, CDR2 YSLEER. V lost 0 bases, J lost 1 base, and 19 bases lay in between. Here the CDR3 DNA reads TGCGCCAGCAGCCAAGATCGGGGTAACCTTGGATCTTCCTACGAGCAGTACTTC. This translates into CASSQDRGNLGSSYEQYF.

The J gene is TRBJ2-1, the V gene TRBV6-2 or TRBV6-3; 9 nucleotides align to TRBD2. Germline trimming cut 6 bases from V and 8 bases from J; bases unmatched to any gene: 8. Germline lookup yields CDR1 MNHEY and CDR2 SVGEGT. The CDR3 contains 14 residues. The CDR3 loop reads CASRTGTSIYEQFF. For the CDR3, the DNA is TGTGCCAGCAGAACCGGGACTAGCATCTATGAGCAGTTCTTC.

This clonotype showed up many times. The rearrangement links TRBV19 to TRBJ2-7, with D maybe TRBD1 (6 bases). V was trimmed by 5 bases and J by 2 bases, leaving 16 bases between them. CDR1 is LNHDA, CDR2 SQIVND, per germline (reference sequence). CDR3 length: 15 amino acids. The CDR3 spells CASSGPSRTAYEQYF. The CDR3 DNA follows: TGTGCCAGTAGTGGGCCCTCAAGGACAGCCTACGAGCAGTACTTC.

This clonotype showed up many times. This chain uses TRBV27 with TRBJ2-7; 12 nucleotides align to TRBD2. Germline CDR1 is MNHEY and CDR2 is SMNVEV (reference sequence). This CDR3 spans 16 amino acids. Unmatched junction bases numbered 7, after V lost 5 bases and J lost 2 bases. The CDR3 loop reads CASSAITSGGPYEQYF. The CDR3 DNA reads TGTGCCAGCAGTGCCATCACTAGCGGGGGGCCCTACGAGCAGTACTTC.

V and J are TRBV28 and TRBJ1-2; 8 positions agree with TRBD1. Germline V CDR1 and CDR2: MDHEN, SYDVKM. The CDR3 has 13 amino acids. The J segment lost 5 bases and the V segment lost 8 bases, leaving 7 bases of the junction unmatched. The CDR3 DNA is TGTGCCAGCTGCTTACAGGGGGATTATGGCTACACCTTC. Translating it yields CASCLQGDYGYTF.

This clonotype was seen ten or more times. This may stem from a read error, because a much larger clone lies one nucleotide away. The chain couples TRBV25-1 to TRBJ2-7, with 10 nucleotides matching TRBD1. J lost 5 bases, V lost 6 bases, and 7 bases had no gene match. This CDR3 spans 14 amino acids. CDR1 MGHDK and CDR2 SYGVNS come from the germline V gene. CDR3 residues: CASRVRDRGHEQYF. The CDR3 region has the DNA TGTGCCAGCAGGGTCCGGGACAGGGGCCACGAGCAGTACTTC.

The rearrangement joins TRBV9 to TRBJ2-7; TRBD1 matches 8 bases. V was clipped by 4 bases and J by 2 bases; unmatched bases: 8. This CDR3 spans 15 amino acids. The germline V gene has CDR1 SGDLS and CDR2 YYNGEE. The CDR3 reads CASSPHRGATYEQYF. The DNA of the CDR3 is TGTGCCAGCAGCCCCCACAGGGGGGCTACCTACGAGCAGTACTTC.

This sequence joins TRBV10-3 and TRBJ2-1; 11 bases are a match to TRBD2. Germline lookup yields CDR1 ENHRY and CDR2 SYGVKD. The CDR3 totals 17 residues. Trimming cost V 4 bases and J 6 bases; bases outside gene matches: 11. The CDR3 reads CAISGFSGRAARNEQFF. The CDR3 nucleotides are TGTGCCATCAGTGGGTTTAGCGGGAGGGCCGCTCGCAATGAGCAGTTCTTC.

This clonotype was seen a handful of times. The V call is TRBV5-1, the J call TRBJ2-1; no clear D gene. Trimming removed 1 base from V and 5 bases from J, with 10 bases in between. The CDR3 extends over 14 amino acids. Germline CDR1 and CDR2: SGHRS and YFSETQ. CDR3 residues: CASSLSEPNNEQFF. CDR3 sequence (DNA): TGCGCCAGCAGCTTGTCAGAGCCGAACAATGAGCAGTTCTTC.

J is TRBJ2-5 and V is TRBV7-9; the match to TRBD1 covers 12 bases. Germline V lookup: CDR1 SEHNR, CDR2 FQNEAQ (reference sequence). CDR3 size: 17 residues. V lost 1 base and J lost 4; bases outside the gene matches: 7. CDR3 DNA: TGTGCCAGCAGCTTAGGTTGGGACAGGGGGCGCGGAGAGACCCAGTACTTC. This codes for CASSLGWDRGRGETQYF.

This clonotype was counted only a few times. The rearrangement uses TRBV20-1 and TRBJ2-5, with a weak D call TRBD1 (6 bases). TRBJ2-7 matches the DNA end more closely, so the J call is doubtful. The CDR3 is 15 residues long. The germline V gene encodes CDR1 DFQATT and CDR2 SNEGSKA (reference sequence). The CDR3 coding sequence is TGCAGTGCTAGGAGCCCGGGGCAGGGGTTCCACGAGCAGTACTTC. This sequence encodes CSARSPGQGFHEQYF.

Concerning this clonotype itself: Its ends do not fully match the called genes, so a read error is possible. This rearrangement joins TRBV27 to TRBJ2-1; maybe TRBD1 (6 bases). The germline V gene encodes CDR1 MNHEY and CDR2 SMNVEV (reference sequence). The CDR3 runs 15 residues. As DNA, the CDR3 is TGTGCCAGCAGCCTTGACAGGAGCTCCTGCAATGAGCAGTTCTTC. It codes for CASSLDRSSCNEQFF.

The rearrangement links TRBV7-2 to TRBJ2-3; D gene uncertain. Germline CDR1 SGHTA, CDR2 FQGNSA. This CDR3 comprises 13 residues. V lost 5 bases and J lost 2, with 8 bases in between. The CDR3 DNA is TGTGCCAGCAGCACCAAACACACAGATACGCAGTATTTT. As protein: CASSTKHTDTQYF. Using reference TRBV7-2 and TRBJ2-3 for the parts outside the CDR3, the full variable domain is GAGVSQSPSNKVTEKGKDVELRCDPISGHTALYWYRQSLGQGLEFLIYFQGNSAPDKSGLPSDRFSAERTGGSVSTLTIQRTQQEDSAVYLCASSTKHTDTQYFGPGTRLTVL.

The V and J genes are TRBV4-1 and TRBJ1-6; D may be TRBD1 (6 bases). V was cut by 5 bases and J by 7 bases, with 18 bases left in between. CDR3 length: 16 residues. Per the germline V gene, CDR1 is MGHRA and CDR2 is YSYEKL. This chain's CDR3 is CASSFSRTEGNSPLHF. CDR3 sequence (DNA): TGCGCCAGCAGCTTTTCCCGGACAGAAGGGAATTCACCCCTCCACTTT.